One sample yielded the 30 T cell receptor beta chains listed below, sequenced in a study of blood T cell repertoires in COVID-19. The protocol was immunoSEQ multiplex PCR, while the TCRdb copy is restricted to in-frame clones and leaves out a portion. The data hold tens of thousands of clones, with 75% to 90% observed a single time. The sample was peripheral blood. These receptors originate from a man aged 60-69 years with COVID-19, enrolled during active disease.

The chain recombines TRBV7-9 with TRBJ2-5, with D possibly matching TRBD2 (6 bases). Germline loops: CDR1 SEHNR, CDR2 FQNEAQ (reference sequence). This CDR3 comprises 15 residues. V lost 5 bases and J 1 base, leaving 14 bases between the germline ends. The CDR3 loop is CASSQPGTLQETQYF. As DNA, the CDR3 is TGTGCCAGCAGCCAACCCGGGACTCTCCAAGAGACCCAGTACTTC.

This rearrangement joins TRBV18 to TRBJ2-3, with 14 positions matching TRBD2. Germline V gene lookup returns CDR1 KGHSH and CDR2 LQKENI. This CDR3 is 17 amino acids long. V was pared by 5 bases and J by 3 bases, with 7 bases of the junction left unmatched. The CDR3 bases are TGTGCCAGCTCATCCGGGACTAGCGGGAGCGGAACAGATACGCAGTATTTT. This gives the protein CASSSGTSGSGTDTQYF. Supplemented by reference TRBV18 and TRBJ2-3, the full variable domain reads NAGVMQNPRHLVRRRGQEARLRCSPMKGHSHVYWYRQLPEEGLKFMVYLQKENIIDESGMPKERFSAEFPKEGPSILRIQQVVRGDSAAYFCASSSGTSGSGTDTQYFGPGTRLTVL.

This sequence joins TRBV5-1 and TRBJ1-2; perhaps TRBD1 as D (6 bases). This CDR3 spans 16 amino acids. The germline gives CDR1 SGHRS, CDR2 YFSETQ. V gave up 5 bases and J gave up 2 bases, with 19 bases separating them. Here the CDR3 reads CASRPSPWQGNYGYTF. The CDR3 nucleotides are TGCGCCAGCAGGCCCTCCCCGTGGCAGGGGAACTATGGCTACACCTTC.

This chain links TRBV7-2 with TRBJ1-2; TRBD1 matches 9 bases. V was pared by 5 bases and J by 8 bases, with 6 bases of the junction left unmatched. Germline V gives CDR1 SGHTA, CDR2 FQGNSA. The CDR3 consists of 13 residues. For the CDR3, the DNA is TGTGCCAGCAGCCCCGGGACAGGGCAAGGCTACACCTTC. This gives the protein CASSPGTGQGYTF.

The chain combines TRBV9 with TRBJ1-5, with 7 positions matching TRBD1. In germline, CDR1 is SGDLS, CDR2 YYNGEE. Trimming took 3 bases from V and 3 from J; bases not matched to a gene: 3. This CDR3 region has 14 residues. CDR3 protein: CASSGGQLNQPQHF. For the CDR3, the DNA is TGTGCCAGCAGCGGGGGACAGCTCAATCAGCCCCAGCATTTT.

CDR3: CASSQPHRGREETQYF. As DNA, the CDR3 is TGCGCCAGCAGCCAACCCCACAGGGGGCGCGAGGAGACCCAGTACTTC. The V and J genes are TRBV4-1 and TRBJ2-5, with 9 positions matching TRBD1. Trimming took 2 bases from V and 5 from J; bases not matched to a gene: 9. Germline V lookup: CDR1 MGHRA, CDR2 YSYEKL. The CDR3 has 16 amino acids.

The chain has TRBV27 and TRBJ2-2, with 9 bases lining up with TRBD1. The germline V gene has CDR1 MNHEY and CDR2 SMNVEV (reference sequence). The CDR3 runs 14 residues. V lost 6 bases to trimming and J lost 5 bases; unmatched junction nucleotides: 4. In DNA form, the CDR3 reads TGTGCCAGCAGACGTGGACAGGGGACCGGGGAGCTGTTTTTT. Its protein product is CASRRGQGTGELFF.

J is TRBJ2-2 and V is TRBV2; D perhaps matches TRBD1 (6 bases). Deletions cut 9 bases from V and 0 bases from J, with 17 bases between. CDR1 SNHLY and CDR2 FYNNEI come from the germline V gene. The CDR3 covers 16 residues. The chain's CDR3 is CASKRTAPANTGELFF. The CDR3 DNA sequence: TGTGCCAGTAAACGGACAGCCCCAGCGAACACCGGGGAGCTGTTTTTT.

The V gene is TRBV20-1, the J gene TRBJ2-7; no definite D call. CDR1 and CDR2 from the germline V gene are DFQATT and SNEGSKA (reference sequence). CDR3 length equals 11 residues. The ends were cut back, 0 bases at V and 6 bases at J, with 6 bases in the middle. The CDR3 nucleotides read TGCAGTGCTAGAGATCGTCTCGAGCAGTACTTC. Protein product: CSARDRLEQYF.

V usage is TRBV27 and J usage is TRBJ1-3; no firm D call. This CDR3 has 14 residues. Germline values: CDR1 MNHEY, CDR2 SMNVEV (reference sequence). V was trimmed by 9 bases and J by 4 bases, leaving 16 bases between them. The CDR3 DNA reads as TGTGCCAGAACCTCCAGGACTAGAGGAAACACCATATATTTT. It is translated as CARTSRTRGNTIYF.

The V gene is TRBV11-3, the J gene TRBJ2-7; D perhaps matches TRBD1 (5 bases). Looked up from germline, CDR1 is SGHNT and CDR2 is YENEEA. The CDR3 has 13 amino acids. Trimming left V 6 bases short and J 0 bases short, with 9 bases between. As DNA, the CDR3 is TGTGCCAGCAGGGGGCAGGGCTCCTACGAGCAGTACTTC. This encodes CASRGQGSYEQYF. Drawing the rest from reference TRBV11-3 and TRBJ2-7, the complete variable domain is EAGVVQSPRYKIIEKKQPVAFWCNPISGHNTLYWYLQNLGQGPELLIRYENEEAVDDSQLPKDRFSAERLKGVDSTLKIQPAELGDSAVYLCASRGQGSYEQYFGPGTRLTVT.

The CDR3 loop is CASSLAPRPGGGDTQYF. CDR3 in DNA: TGTGCCAGCAGCCTCGCCCCCCGTCCGGGGGGTGGGGATACGCAGTATTTT. The chain recombines TRBV5-4 with TRBJ2-3, with 7 bases that match TRBD2. With 4 bases clipped from V and 6 bases from J, the junction kept 17 bases outside the gene matches. The CDR3 sequence is 17 residues long. From germline, CDR1 is SGHNT and CDR2 YYREEE (reference sequence).

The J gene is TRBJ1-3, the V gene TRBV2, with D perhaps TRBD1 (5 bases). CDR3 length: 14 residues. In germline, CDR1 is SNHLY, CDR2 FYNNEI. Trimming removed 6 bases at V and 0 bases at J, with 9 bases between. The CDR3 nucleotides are TGTGCCAGCAGCGACAGCAACTCTGGAAACACCATATATTTT. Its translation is CASSDSNSGNTIYF.

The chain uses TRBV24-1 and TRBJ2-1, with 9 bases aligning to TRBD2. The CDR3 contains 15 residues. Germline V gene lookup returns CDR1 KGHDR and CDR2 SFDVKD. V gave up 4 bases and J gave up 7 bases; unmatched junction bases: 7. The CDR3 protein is CATSERLAGWNEQFF. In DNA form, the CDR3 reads TGTGCCACCAGTGAAAGGCTAGCGGGATGGAATGAGCAGTTCTTC.

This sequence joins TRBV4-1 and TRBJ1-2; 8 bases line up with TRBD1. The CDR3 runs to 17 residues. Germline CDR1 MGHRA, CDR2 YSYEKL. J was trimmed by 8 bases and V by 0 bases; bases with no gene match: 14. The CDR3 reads CASSQEGGFDRGGGYTF. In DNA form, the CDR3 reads TGCGCCAGCAGCCAAGAAGGTGGGTTCGACAGGGGAGGCGGCTACACCTTC.

The CDR3 region has the DNA TGTGCCAGTAGTTCCGGGACAGCCTATAATTCACCCCTCCACTTT. As protein: CASSSGTAYNSPLHF. The J gene is TRBJ1-6, the V gene TRBV19, with 7 bases lining up with TRBD1. Germline V gene sequence: CDR1 LNHDA, CDR2 SQIVND (reference sequence). V dropped 5 bases and J dropped 2; count of bases not matched to a gene: 3. The CDR3 has 15 residues.

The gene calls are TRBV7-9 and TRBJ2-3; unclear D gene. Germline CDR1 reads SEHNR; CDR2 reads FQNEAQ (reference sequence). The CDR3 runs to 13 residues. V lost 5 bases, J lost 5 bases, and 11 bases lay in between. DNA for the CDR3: TGTGCCAGCAGCAGAATAGAGGAAGATACGCAGTATTTT. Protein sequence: CASSRIEEDTQYF.

For the CDR3, the DNA is TGTGCCAGCCGGCCACTAATGAATGAAAAACTGTTTTTT. Its translation is CASRPLMNEKLFF. The rearrangement uses TRBV21-1 and TRBJ1-4. TRBV21-1 is given as a pseudogene. The CDR3 runs to 13 residues.

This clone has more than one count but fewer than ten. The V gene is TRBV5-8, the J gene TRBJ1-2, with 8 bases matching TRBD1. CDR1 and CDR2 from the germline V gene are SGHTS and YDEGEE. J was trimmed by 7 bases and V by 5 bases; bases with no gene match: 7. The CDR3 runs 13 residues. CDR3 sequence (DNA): TGTGCCAGCAGTTATCAGGGGGCAGGTGGCTACACCTTC. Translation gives CASSYQGAGGYTF.

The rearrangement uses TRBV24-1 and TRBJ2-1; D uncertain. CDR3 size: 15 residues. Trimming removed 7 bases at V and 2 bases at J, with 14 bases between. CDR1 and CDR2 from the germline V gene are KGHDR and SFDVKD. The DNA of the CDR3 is TGTGCCACCAGCCCCGGCGGTTTGGCCTACAATGAGCAGTTCTTC. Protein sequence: CATSPGGLAYNEQFF.

In nucleotides, the CDR3 is TGTGCCAGCAGCCAAACTTGGGGGGGACTGATGAACACTGAAGCTTTCTTT. This translates into CASSQTWGGLMNTEAFF. J is TRBJ1-1 and V is TRBV3-1 (or the pseudogene TRBV3-2); D perhaps matches TRBD1 (5 bases). V was clipped by 2 bases and J by 0 bases, with 16 bases between them. Germline CDR1 LGHDT, CDR2 YNNKEL (reference sequence). The CDR3 is 17 amino acids.

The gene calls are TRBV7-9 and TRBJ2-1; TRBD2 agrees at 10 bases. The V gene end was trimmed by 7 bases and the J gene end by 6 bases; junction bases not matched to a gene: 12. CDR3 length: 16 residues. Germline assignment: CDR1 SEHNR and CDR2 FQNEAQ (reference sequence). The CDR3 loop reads CASTKQAGGWGNEQFF. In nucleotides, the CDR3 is TGTGCCAGCACCAAACAAGCGGGAGGGTGGGGCAATGAGCAGTTCTTC. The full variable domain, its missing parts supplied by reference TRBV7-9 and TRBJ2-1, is DTGVSQNPRHKITKRGQNVTFRCDPISEHNRLYWYRQTLGQGPEFLTYFQNEAQLEKSRLLSDRFSAERPKGSFSTLEIQRTEQGDSAMYLCASTKQAGGWGNEQFFGPGTRLTVL.

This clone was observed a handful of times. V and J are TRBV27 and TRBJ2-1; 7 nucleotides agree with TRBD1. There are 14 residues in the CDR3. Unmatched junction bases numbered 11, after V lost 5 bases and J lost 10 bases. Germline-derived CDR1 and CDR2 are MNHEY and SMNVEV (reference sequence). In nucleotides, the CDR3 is TGTGCCAGCAGTCGCCGGGAAGGGGGCAAAGAGCAGTTCTTC. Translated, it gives CASSRREGGKEQFF.

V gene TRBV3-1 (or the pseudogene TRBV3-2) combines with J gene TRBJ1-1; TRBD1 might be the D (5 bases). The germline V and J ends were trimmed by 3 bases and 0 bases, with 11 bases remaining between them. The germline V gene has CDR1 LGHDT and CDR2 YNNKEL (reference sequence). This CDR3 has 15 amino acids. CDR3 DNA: TGTGCCAGCAGCCACAGGGAGGTCATGAACACTGAAGCTTTCTTT. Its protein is CASSHREVMNTEAFF.

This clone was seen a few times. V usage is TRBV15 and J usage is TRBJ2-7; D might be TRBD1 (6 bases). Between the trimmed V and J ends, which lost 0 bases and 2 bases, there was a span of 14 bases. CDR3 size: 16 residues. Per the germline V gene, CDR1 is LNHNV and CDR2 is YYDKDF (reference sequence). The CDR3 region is CATSRDLSAGAYEQYF. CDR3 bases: TGTGCCACCAGCAGAGATCTCTCAGCAGGGGCCTACGAGCAGTACTTC.

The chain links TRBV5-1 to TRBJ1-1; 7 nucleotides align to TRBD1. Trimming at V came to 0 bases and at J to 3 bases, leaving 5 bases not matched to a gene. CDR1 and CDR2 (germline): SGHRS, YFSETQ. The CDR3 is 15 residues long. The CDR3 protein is CASSLDRGTDTEAFF. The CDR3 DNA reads TGCGCCAGCAGCTTGGACAGGGGAACTGACACTGAAGCTTTCTTT.

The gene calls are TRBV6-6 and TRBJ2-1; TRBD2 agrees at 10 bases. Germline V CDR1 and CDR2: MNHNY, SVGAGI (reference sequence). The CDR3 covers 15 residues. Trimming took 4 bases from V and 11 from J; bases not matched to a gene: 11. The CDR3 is CASSSSGGGPTKQFF. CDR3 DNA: TGTGCCAGCAGTTCCAGCGGGGGGGGACCGACAAAGCAGTTCTTC.

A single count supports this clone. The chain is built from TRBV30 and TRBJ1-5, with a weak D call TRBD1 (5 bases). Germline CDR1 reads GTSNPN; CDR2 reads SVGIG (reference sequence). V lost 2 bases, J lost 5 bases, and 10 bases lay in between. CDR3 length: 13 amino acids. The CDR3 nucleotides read TGTGCCTGGAGTAACAGCAGGGATCAGCCCCAGCATTTT. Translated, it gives CAWSNSRDQPQHF.

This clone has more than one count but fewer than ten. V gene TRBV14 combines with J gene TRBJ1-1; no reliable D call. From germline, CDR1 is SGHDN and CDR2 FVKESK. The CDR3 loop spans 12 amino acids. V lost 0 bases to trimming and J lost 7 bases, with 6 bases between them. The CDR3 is CASSQDSGEAFF. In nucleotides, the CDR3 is TGTGCCAGCAGCCAAGATTCAGGTGAAGCTTTCTTT. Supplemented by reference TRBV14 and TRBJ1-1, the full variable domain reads EAGVTQFPSHSVIEKGQTVTLRCDPISGHDNLYWYRRVMGKEIKFLLHFVKESKQDESGMPNNRFLAERTGGTYSTLKVQPAELEDSGVYFCASSQDSGEAFFGQGTRLTVV.

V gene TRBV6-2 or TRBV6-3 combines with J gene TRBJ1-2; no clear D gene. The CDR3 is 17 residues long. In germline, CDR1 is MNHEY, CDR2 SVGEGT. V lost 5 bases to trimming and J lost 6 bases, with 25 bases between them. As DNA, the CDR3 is TGTGCCAGCAGTACCCTTACGACATTAGGCATTACGAATGGCTACACCTTC. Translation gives CASSTLTTLGITNGYTF.